The T cell receptor beta chain described here comes from a study of blood T cell repertoires in COVID-19. Background on the study: The United States, Italy and Spain were the sources of the acute and convalescent COVID-19 samples. Sources were T cells, B-cell-depleted T cells, or PBMCs; the material itself was cDNA or gDNA.

Per the authors' pipeline: Estimation of nucleated cell counts was performed using reference gene primer amplification. Measured with immunoSEQ multiplex PCR; TCRdb has only the in-frame clones, and not every one. That table gives V, J and clone size, and the DNA gave D and trimming. The data show 150,000 to 200,000 clones, about 86% seen once. CDR1 is SGHVS, CDR2 FQNEAQ, per germline. The CDR3 is 14 residues long. V was shortened by 5 bases and J by 7 bases, with 15 bases between the two germline ends. Sequenced sample: peripheral blood. The TCR sequence derives from a man in his 70s with active or convalescent COVID-19. V is TRBV7-8 and J is TRBJ1-5; D perhaps matches TRBD1 (5 bases). The CDR3 sequence is CASSRRAQGQPQHF. Written as DNA, the CDR3 is TGTGCCAGCAGCCGCCGGGCGCAGGGACAGCCCCAGCATTTT. Filled out from reference TRBV7-8 and TRBJ1-5, the complete variable domain reads GAGVSQSPRYKVAKRGQDVALRCDPISGHVSLFWYQQALGQGPEFLTYFQNEAQLDKSGLPSDRFFAERPEGSVSTLKIQRTQQEDSAVYLCASSRRAQGQPQHFGDGTRLSIL.